This entry features one T cell receptor beta chain sequence. Its antigen is still unknown. Isolation of PBMCs gave at least 6.5 million cells per sample. The sample is drawn from a study of blood T cells in healthy people across ages. Study in general: About one barcoded beta molecule per two T cells came from capture by template switching. Study-level points and caveats: Diversity estimated from one million T cells was considered an underestimate. With age, beta diversity per million T cells declined roughly linearly, significantly by approximately 40.

Sample-barcoded 5' priming and a J-beta primer mix drove a second PCR of about 6 to 12 cycles. TCRdb called the 5' RACE reads again in MiXCR, with one record for every CDR3 protein. The sample consists of 1 million to 1.2 million distinct CDR3 sequences, more than 30% of them appearing once. The CDR3 totals 15 residues. Germline values: CDR1 SGHRS, CDR2 YFSETQ. Deletions cut 3 bases from V and 1 base from J, with 12 bases between. V usage is TRBV5-1 and J usage is TRBJ2-3; D possibly corresponds to TRBD1 (6 bases). Material for sequencing was blood. The TCR originated in a man aged 18 to 29 in good health. The CDR3 loop reads CASSWWAGGTDTQYF. CDR3 coding DNA: TGCGCCAGCAGCTGGTGGGCAGGGGGCACAGATACGCAGTATTTT.